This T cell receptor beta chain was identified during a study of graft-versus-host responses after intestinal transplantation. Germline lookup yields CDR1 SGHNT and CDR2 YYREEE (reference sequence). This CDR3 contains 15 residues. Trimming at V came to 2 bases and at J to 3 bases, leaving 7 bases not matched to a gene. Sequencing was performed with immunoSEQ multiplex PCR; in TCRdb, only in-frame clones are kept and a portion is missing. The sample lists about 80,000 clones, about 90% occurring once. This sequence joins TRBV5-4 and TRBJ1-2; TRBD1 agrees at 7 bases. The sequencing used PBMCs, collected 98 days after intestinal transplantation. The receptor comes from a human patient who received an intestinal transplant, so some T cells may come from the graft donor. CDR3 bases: TGTGCCAGCAGCTTTGGGCAGGGGGTTTACTATGGCTACACCTTC. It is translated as CASSFGQGVYYGYTF.